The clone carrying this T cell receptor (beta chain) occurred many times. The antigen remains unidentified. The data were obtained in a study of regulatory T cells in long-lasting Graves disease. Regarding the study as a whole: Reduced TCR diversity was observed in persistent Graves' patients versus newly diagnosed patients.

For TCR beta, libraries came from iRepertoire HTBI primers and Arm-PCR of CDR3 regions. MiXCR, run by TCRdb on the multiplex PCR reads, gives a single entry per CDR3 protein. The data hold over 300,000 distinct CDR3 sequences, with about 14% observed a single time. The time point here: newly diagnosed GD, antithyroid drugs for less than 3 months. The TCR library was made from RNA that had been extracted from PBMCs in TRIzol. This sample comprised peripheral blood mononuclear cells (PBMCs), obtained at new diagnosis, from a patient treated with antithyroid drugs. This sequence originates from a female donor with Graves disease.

The CDR3 region is CSAPPVTSGGVDIQYF. CDR3 DNA: TGCAGTGCCCCCCCGGTTACTAGCGGGGGGGTAGACATTCAGTACTTC. The chain employs TRBV20-1 and TRBJ2-4, with 13 bases identical to TRBD2. The J segment lost 8 bases and the V segment lost 6 bases, leaving 13 bases of the junction unmatched. From germline, CDR1 is DFQATT and CDR2 SNEGSKA (reference sequence). The CDR3 runs 16 residues.